These 17 T cell receptor beta chains were sequenced from one sample in a study of cytomegalovirus exposure and HLA in healthy donors listed by TCRdb under 2017. To prepare the library, the immunoSEQ multiplex PCR assay was applied. For the multiplex PCR, a mixture combining 60 forward primers for TCR Vbeta segments and 13 reverse primers for TCR Jbeta segments was used. This immuneACCESS table, as held by TCRdb, lists in-frame sequences with V and J called but not all clones. Of the missing ones, under half trace to an unresolved V gene in checked studies; the others have no known cause. The sample table contains tens of thousands of clones; only one count was recorded for 75% to 90% of them. 12% of the sample is held by the ten biggest clonotypes. The material sequenced was PBMCs. The receptors shown here come from a woman in her twenties or thirties in good health and CMV-seropositive.

This chain connects TRBV5-4 to TRBJ2-2; perhaps TRBD1 as D (5 bases). The V end lost 1 base, the J end lost 3 bases, and 10 bases lay between the germline ends. Per the germline V gene, CDR1 is SGHNT and CDR2 is YYREEE (reference sequence). The CDR3 covers 15 residues. CDR3 in amino acids: CASSLLVGDTGELFF. CDR3 coding DNA: TGTGCCAGCAGCTTGTTGGTAGGGGACACCGGGGAGCTGTTTTTT.

V and J are TRBV7-9 and TRBJ2-1; 11 nucleotides align to TRBD2. Germline CDR1 is SEHNR and CDR2 is FQNEAQ (reference sequence). The V and J ends lost 6 bases and 9 bases, in that order; junction bases with no gene match: 7. The CDR3 extends over 14 amino acids. CDR3 in DNA: TGTGCCAGCAGACTAGCGGGAGCGGTAGGTGAGCAGTTCTTC. Amino acids: CASRLAGAVGEQFF. The full variable domain, rest sourced from reference TRBV7-9 and TRBJ2-1, is DTGVSQNPRHKITKRGQNVTFRCDPISEHNRLYWYRQTLGQGPEFLTYFQNEAQLEKSRLLSDRFSAERPKGSFSTLEIQRTEQGDSAMYLCASRLAGAVGEQFFGPGTRLTVL.

The chain is built from TRBV28 and TRBJ2-2, with 11 positions matching TRBD2. Per germline, CDR1 MDHEN and CDR2 SYDVKM. J lost 5 bases, V lost 10 bases, and 6 bases had no gene match. The CDR3 loop spans 14 amino acids. CDR3 DNA sequence: TGTGCCACCCGACTAGCGGGACGTACCGGGGAGCTGTTTTTT. Translating it yields CATRLAGRTGELFF.

The rearrangement links TRBV6-1 to TRBJ2-7, with 14 bases identical to TRBD2. This CDR3 spans 15 amino acids. In germline, CDR1 is MNHNS, CDR2 SASEGT. V gave up 3 bases and J gave up 2 bases; unmatched junction bases: 0. CDR3 in DNA: TGTGCCAGCAGTGAGGGACTAGCGGGAGCCTACGAGCAGTACTTC. Encoded protein: CASSEGLAGAYEQYF.

The chain is built from TRBV6-1 and TRBJ1-1; TRBD1 is a possible D gene (6 bases). The CDR3 consists of 15 residues. Deletions cut 4 bases from V and 2 bases from J, with 14 bases between. Looked up from germline, CDR1 is MNHNS and CDR2 is SASEGT. CDR3 nucleotide sequence: TGTGCCAGCAGTGCGACAGGTTGGCTCAACACTGAAGCTTTCTTT. Protein: CASSATGWLNTEAFF.

The rearrangement uses TRBV19 and TRBJ1-3, with 7 nucleotides matching TRBD1. The germline gives CDR1 LNHDA, CDR2 SQIVND (reference sequence). V dropped 11 bases and J dropped 4; count of bases not matched to a gene: 14. CDR3 length equals 15 residues. In nucleotides, the CDR3 is TGTGCCCGCTCCACGGAGGGGGCGCGGGGAAACACCATATATTTT. This encodes CARSTEGARGNTIYF.

This clone has only one observation. The chain has TRBV7-3 and TRBJ1-1; maybe TRBD1 (6 bases). The CDR3 length is 17 residues. Germline CDR1 and CDR2: SGHTA and FQGTGA. With 5 bases removed from V and 0 bases from J, the gap between germline ends came to 19 bases. The CDR3 here is CASSQGYRDRMNTEAFF. In nucleotides, the CDR3 is TGTGCCAGCAGCCAGGGATACAGGGATCGGATGAACACTGAAGCTTTCTTT.

The V and J genes are TRBV6-5 and TRBJ1-1; no clear D gene. Germline CDR1 MNHEY, CDR2 SVGAGI. This CDR3 region has 16 residues. Trimming removed 2 bases from V and 1 base from J, with 14 bases in between. The CDR3 region has the DNA TGTGCCAGCAGTTACGGAGCTCTCGGTCAGAACACTGAAGCTTTCTTT. Its protein is CASSYGALGQNTEAFF.

This chain connects TRBV6-4 to TRBJ2-1; possible D gene TRBD2, 7 bases. Germline CDR1 and CDR2: MRHNA and SNTAGT. This CDR3 is built from 15 residues. V lost 3 bases and J lost 3, with 12 bases in between. CDR3 DNA: TGTGCCAGCAGTGAAGGGGGGGGCAGCTACAATGAGCAGTTCTTC. Its protein is CASSEGGGSYNEQFF.

The rearrangement uses TRBV27 and TRBJ2-4; 7 bases agree with TRBD1. Trimming removed 6 bases from V and 6 bases from J; junction bases left unmatched: 8. The CDR3 loop spans 14 amino acids. The germline V gene has CDR1 MNHEY and CDR2 SMNVEV (reference sequence). CDR3 region: CASRKWDRTNIQYF. DNA of the CDR3: TGTGCCAGCAGAAAATGGGACAGAACAAACATTCAGTACTTC.

The table lists this clone with a count of one. The chain is built from TRBV5-8 and TRBJ2-1; 15 bases agree with TRBD2. This CDR3 contains 17 residues. J gave up 4 bases and V 0 bases, and 2 bases lay outside the gene matches. Germline lookup yields CDR1 SGHTS and CDR2 YDEGEE. The CDR3 nucleotides read TGTGCCAGCAGCTTGGTCGGGACTAGCGGGAGGTACAATGAGCAGTTCTTC. Protein product: CASSLVGTSGRYNEQFF.

This clone was picked up one time. The genes are TRBV5-4 and TRBJ2-7; 8 nucleotides align to TRBD2. CDR1 and CDR2 from the germline V gene are SGHNT and YYREEE (reference sequence). V was clipped by 0 bases and J by 4 bases; unmatched bases: 9. This CDR3 region has 16 residues. The CDR3 protein is CASSLEPLREVYEQYF. The CDR3 coding sequence is TGTGCCAGCAGCTTGGAGCCCCTGCGGGAGGTTTACGAGCAGTACTTC.

This chain links TRBV7-9 with TRBJ2-3; D perhaps matches TRBD1 (7 bases). CDR1 and CDR2 (germline): SEHNR, FQNEAQ (reference sequence). CDR3 size: 15 residues. The V end lost 6 bases, the J end lost 5 bases, and 18 bases lay between the germline ends. CDR3 DNA sequence: TGTGCCAGCAGGACTGAGGGGGCGGGAAAAGATACGCAGTATTTT. This translates into CASRTEGAGKDTQYF.

CDR3 in amino acids: CASNLAGGSYEQYF. The CDR3 region has the DNA TGTGCCAGCAACCTAGCGGGAGGCTCCTACGAGCAGTACTTC. This rearrangement joins TRBV5-6 to TRBJ2-7, with TRBD2 matching over 11 bases. Germline lookup yields CDR1 SGHDT and CDR2 YYEEEE. The ends lost 6 bases at V and 0 bases at J; junction bases unmatched: 2. This CDR3 is built from 14 residues.

The chain carries TRBV29-1 and TRBJ2-1; TRBD2 matches at 15 bases. Germline V gene sequence: CDR1 SQVTM, CDR2 ANQGSEA. Trimming took 7 bases from V and 3 from J; bases not matched to a gene: 7. This CDR3 region has 16 residues. CDR3: CSAGGLAGGFYNEQFF. The CDR3 DNA reads TGCAGCGCCGGGGGACTAGCGGGAGGATTCTACAATGAGCAGTTCTTC.

The CDR3 DNA is TGCGCCAGCAGCCAAGTCCCAGGGCCCGATCAGTACTTC. It translates to CASSQVPGPDQYF. This chain links TRBV4-1 with TRBJ2-4; maybe TRBD1 (5 bases). V lost 1 base, J lost 12 bases, and 13 bases lay in between. This CDR3 contains 13 residues. Germline V gene data show CDR1 as MGHRA and CDR2 as YSYEKL.

The chain carries TRBV5-1 and TRBJ2-2; possibly TRBD2 for D (6 bases). The CDR3 extends over 17 amino acids. Per the germline V gene, CDR1 is SGHRS and CDR2 is YFSETQ. V was clipped by 4 bases and J by 6 bases, with 22 bases between them. CDR3 sequence reads: CASSLVWGESVAGELFF. Here the CDR3 DNA reads TGCGCCAGCAGCCTGGTATGGGGGGAGAGTGTGGCCGGGGAGCTGTTTTTT.